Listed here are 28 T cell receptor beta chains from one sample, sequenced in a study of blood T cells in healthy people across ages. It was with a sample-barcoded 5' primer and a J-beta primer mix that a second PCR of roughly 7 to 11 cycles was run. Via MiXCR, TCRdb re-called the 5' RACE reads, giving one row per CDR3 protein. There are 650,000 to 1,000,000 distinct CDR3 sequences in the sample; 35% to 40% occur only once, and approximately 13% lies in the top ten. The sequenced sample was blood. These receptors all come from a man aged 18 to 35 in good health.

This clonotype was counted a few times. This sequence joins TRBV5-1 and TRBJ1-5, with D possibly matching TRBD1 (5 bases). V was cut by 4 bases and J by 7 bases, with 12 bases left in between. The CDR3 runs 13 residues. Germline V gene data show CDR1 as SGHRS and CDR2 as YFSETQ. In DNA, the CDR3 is TGCGCCAGCAGCCCGGGGGATGGGCAGCCCCAGCATTTT. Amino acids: CASSPGDGQPQHF. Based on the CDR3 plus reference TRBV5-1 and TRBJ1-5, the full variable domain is KAGVTQTPRYLIKTRGQQVTLSCSPISGHRSVSWYQQTPGQGLQFLFEYFSETQRNKGNFPGRFSGRQFSNSRSEMNVSTLELGDSALYLCASSPGDGQPQHFGDGTRLSIL.

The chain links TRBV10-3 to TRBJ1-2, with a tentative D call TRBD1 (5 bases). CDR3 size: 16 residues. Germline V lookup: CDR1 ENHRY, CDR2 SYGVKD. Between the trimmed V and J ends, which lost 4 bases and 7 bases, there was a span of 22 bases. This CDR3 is CAISGLRGTLGGGYTF. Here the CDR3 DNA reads TGTGCCATCAGTGGTTTACGGGGCACTCTCGGGGGTGGCTACACCTTC.

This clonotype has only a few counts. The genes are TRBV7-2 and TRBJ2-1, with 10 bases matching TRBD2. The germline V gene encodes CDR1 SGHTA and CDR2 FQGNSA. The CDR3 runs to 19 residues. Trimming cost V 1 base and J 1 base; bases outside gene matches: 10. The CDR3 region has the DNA TGTGCCAGCAGCTTAGTCCGCCAGCGGGGGGGCCAGTCCTACAATGAGCAGTTCTTC. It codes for CASSLVRQRGGQSYNEQFF.

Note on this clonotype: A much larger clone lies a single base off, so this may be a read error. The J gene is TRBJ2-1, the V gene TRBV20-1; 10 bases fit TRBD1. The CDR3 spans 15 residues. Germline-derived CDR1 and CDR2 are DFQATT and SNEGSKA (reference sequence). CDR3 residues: CSASSTGGEYKEQFF. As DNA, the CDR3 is TGCAGTGCTTCTTCGACAGGGGGCGAATACAAGGAGCAGTTCTTC.

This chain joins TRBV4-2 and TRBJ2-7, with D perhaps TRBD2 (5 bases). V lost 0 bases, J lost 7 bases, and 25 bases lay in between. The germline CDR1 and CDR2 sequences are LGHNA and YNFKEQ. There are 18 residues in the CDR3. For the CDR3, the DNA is TGTGCCAGCAGCCAAGAGTGGCGGGTAGCGCTGTTAGGCAATGAGCAGTACTTC. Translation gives CASSQEWRVALLGNEQYF.

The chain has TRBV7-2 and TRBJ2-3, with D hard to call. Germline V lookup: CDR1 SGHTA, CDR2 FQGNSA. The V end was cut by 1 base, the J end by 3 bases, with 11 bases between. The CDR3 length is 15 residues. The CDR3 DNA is TGTGCCAGCAGCTTAGATAGGGCGCTTACAGATACGCAGTATTTT. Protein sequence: CASSLDRALTDTQYF.

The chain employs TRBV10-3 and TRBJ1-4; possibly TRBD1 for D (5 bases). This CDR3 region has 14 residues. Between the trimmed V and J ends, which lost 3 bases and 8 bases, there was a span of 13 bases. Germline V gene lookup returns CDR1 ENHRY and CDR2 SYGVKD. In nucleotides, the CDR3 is TGTGCCATCAGTGACGGGGGGAAGGGAGAAAAACTGTTTTTT. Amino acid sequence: CAISDGGKGEKLFF.

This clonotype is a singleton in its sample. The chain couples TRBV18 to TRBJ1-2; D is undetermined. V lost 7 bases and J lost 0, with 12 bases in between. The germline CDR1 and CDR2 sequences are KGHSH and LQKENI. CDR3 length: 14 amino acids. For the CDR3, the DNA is TGTGCCAGCTTCCCGGGAATAACTAACTATGGCTACACCTTC. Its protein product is CASFPGITNYGYTF. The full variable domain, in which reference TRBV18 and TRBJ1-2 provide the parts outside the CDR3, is NAGVMQNPRHLVRRRGQEARLRCSPMKGHSHVYWYRQLPEEGLKFMVYLQKENIIDESGMPKERFSAEFPKEGPSILRIQQVVRGDSAAYFCASFPGITNYGYTFGSGTRLTVV.

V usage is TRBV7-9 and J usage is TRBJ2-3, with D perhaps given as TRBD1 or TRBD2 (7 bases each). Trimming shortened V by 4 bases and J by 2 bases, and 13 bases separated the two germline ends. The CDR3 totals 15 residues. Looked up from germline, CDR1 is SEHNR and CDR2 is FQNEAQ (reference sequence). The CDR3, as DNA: TGTGCCAGCAGCTCCAGGGGGGGTATCACAGATACGCAGTATTTT. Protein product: CASSSRGGITDTQYF.

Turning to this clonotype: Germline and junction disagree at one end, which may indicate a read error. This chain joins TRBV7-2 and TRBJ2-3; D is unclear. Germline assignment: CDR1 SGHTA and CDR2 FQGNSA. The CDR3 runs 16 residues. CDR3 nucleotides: TGTGCCAGCACCTTATCTGTTTTGACTAGCACAGATACGCAGTATTTT. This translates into CASTLSVLTSTDTQYF.

CDR3 protein: CASSANGARYNEQFF. The CDR3 DNA sequence: TGTGCCAGCAGCGCCAATGGGGCGCGGTACAATGAGCAGTTCTTC. The V and J genes are TRBV14 and TRBJ2-1, with D maybe TRBD1 (5 bases). In germline, CDR1 is SGHDN, CDR2 FVKESK. The CDR3 loop spans 15 amino acids. Trimming left V 5 bases short and J 4 bases short, with 15 bases between.

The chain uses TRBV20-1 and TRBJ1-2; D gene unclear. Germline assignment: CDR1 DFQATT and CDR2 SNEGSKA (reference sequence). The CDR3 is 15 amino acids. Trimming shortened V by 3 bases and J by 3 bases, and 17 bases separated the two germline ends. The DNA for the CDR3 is TGCAGTGCTAGTAAGGCAGGACTTACCGACTATGGCTACACCTTC. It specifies CSASKAGLTDYGYTF.

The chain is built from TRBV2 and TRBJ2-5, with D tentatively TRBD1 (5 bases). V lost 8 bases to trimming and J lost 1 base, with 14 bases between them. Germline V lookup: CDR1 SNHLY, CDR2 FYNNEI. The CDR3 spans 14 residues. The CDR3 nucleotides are TGTGCCAGCTACCAGGACATGTCCCAAGAGACCCAGTACTTC. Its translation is CASYQDMSQETQYF.

This CDR3 reads CASSGSLLPGGETQYF. CDR3 sequence (DNA): TGTGCCAGCAGTGGGTCCCTCTTGCCTGGCGGGGAGACCCAGTACTTC. The V and J genes are TRBV6-2 or TRBV6-3 and TRBJ2-5, with D tentatively TRBD2 (5 bases). The CDR3 sequence is 16 residues long. Deletions cut 5 bases from V and 5 bases from J, with 21 bases between. The germline V gene has CDR1 MNHEY and CDR2 SVGEGT.

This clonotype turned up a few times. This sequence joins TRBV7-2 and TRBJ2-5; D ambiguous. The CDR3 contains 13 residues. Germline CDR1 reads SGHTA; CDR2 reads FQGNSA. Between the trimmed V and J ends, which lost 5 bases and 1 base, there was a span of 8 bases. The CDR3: CASSVLAQETQYF. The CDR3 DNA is TGTGCCAGCAGCGTATTAGCCCAAGAGACCCAGTACTTC.

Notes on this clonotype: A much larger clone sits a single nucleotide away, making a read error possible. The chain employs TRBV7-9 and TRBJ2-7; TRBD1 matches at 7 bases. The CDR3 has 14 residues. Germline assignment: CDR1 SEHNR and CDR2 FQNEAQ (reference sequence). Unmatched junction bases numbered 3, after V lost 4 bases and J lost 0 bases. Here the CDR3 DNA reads TGTGCCAGCAGCTGCCGGGACAGCTCCTACGAGCAGTACTTC. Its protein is CASSCRDSSYEQYF. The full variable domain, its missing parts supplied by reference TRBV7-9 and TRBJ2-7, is DTGVSQNPRHKITKRGQNVTFRCDPISEHNRLYWYRQTLGQGPEFLTYFQNEAQLEKSRLLSDRFSAERPKGSFSTLEIQRTEQGDSAMYLCASSCRDSSYEQYFGPGTRLTVT.

The CDR3 DNA sequence: TGTGCCAGCAGCCAAGGACTTGGAGCTTTCTTT. Translating it yields CASSQGLGAFF. The chain is built from TRBV3-1 and TRBJ1-1; no clear D gene. V was pared by 1 base and J by 10 bases, with 7 bases between. The CDR3 spans 11 residues. Germline assignment: CDR1 LGHDT and CDR2 YNNKEL (reference sequence).

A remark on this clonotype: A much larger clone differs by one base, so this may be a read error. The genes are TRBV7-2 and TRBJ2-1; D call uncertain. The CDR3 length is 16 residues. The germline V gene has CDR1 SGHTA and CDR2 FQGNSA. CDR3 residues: CASSLLERKTYNEQLF. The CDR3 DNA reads TGTGCCAGCAGCTTATTGGAGCGCAAGACCTACAATGAGCAGTTATTC.

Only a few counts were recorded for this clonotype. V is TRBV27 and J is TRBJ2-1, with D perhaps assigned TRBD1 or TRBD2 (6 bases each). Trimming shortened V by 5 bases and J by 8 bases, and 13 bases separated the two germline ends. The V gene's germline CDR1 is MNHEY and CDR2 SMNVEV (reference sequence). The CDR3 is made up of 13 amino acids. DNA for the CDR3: TGTGCCAGCAGTGTCACAGGGAGGCATGAGCAGTTCTTC. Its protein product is CASSVTGRHEQFF.

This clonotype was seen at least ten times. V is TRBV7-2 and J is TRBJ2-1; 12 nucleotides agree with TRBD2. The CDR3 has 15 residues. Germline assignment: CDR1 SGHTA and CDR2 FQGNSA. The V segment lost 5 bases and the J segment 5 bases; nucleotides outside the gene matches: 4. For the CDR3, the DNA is TGTGCCAGCAGCATGACTAGCGGGGGCAACAATGAGCAGTTCTTC. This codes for CASSMTSGGNNEQFF.

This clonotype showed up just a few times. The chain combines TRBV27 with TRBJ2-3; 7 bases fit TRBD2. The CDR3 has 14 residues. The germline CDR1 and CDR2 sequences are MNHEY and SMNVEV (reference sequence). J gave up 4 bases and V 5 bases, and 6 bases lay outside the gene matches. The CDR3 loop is CASSTGTKADTQYF. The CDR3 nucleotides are TGTGCCAGCAGTACGGGGACTAAGGCAGATACGCAGTATTTT.

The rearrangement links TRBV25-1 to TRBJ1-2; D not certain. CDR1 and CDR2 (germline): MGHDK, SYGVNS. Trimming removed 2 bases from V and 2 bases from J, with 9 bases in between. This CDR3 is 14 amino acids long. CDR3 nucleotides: TGTGCCAGCAGTGAACCTAGCCTGAACTATGGCTACACCTTC. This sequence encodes CASSEPSLNYGYTF.

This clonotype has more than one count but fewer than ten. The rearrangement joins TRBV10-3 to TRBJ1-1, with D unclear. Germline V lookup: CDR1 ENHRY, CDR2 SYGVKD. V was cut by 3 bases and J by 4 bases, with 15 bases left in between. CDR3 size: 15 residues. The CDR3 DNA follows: TGTGCCATCAGTGATACTAGGGTTATGGGCACTGAAGCTTTCTTT. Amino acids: CAISDTRVMGTEAFF.

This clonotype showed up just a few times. The CDR3 DNA follows: TGCGCCAGCAGCCAAGGTTCCGGCGGGGGGCCGTATTCTGAGCAGTTCTTC. Translating gives CASSQGSGGGPYSEQFF. The chain carries TRBV4-3 and TRBJ2-1, with 8 bases lining up with TRBD2. The CDR3 sequence is 17 residues long. V lost 1 base and J lost 9; bases outside the gene matches: 14. Germline CDR1 and CDR2: LGHNA and YSLEER.

This CDR3 reads CASSQDLAREEQYF. CDR3 DNA sequence: TGTGCCAGCAGCCAAGATCTCGCCAGGGAGGAGCAGTACTTC. This chain joins TRBV3-1 and TRBJ2-7; either TRBD1 or TRBD2 may fit D (5 bases each). The CDR3 spans 14 residues. Germline CDR1 is LGHDT and CDR2 is YNNKEL (reference sequence). V was clipped by 0 bases and J by 7 bases, with 13 bases between them.

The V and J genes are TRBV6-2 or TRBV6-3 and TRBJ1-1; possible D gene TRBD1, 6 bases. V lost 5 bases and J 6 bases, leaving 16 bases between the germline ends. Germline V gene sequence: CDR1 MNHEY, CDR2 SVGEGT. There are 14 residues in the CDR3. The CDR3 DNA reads TGTGCCAGCAGTAGCGCAGGGGCGGTCGCTGAAGCTTTCTTT. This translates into CASSSAGAVAEAFF.

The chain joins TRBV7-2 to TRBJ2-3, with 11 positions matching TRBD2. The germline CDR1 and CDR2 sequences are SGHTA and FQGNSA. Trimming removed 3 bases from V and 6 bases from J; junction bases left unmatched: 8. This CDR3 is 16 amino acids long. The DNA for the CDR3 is TGTGCCAGCAGCTTCACCGGGACTAGCGGATGGGATACGCAGTATTTT. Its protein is CASSFTGTSGWDTQYF.

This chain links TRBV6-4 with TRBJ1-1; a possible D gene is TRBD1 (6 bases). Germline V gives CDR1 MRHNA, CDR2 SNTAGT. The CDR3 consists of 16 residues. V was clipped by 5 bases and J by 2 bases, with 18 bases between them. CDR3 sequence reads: CASSPRPGQGNTEAFF. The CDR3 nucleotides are TGTGCCAGCAGTCCCCGACCGGGACAAGGTAACACTGAAGCTTTCTTT.